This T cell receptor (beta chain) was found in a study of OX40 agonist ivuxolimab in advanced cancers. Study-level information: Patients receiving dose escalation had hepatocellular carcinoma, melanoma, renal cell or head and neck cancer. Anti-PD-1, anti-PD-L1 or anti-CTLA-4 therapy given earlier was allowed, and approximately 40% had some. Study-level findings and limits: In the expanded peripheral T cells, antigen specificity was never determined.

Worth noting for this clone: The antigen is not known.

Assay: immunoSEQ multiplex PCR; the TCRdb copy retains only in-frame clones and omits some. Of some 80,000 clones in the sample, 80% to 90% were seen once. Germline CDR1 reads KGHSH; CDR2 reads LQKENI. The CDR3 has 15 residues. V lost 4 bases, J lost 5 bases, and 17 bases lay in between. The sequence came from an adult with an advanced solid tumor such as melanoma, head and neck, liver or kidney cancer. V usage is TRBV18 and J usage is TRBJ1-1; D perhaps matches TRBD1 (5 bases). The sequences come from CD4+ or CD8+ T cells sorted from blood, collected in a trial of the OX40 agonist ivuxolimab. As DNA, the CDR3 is TGTGCCAGCTCACTTTACCAGGGAGGGCAGACTGAAGCTTTCTTT. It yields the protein CASSLYQGGQTEAFF.